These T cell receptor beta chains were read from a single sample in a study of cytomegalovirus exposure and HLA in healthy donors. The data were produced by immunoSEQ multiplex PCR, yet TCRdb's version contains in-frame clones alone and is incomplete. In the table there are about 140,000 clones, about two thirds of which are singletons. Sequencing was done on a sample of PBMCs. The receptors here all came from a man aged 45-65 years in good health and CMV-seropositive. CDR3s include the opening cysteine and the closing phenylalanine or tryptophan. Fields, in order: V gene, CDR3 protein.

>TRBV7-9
CASGTGGSYEQYF
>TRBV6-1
CASSVHRGRGLGGELFF
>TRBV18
CASSPRLASGRNTDTQYF
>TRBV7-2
CASSVTGDYGYTF
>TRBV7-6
CASSLRQATFNEKLFF
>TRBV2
CASSGQGANQPQHF
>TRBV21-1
CASNLRQGPGYGYTF
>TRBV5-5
CASSRLGAATGELFF
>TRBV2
CASVRQGFTEAFF
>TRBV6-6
CASSYNDLMGAPLHF
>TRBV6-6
CASSRQAGAYNEQFF
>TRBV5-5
CASISTPESTYEQYF
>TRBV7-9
CASSLTQGRETQYF
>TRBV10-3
CAISGQADTQYF
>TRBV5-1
CASSLGALAGGDEQFF
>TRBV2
CASSRLTTNEKLFF
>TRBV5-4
CASSLFSTSGKDTQYF
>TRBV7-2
CASSENGHLYYGYTF
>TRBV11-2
CASSRTGTSGYEQYF